The 23 T cell receptor beta chains below were found in one sample sequenced in a study of T cells in Graves' hyperthyroidism and ophthalmopathy. RNA transcripts were the template for amplifying TCR beta CDR3 regions. HTBI primers were the set used in a first-round RT-PCR of the TCR CDR3. TCRdb re-called the multiplex PCR reads with MiXCR, one entry per CDR3 protein. The sample carries 250,000 or so distinct CDR3 sequences, just over 14% recorded once. The sequencing sample was made of blood. The receptor set was obtained from a woman aged 40-49 years with Graves' hyperthyroidism that later progressed to Graves' ophthalmopathy.

This clonotype has ten or more counts. This chain uses TRBV6-1 with TRBJ2-2; 7 nucleotides align to TRBD1. Germline loops: CDR1 MNHNS, CDR2 SASEGT. The CDR3 length is 12 residues. With 6 bases clipped from V and 6 bases from J, the junction kept 1 base outside the gene matches. CDR3 loop: CASSDRAGELFF. CDR3 coding DNA: TGTGCCAGCAGCGACAGGGCCGGGGAGCTGTTTTTT.

This clonotype was picked up many times. The chain uses TRBV29-1 and TRBJ2-3, with 12 positions matching TRBD2. V trimming: 0 bases; J trimming: 2 bases; junction bases outside the gene matches: 12. The CDR3 consists of 19 residues. Germline-derived CDR1 and CDR2 are SQVTM and ANQGSEA. The chain's CDR3 is CSVEDLFQLAGGPTDTQYF. The CDR3 bases are TGCAGCGTTGAAGATCTTTTTCAACTAGCGGGAGGTCCCACAGATACGCAGTATTTT.

As regards this clonotype: A much larger clone differs by one base, so this may be a read error. The chain combines TRBV10-3 with TRBJ2-3, with 7 bases fitting TRBD2. Germline V CDR1 and CDR2: ENHRY, SYGVKD. The V segment lost 5 bases and the J segment 8 bases; nucleotides outside the gene matches: 1. The CDR3 sequence is 11 residues long. As DNA, the CDR3 is TGTGCCATCAGTTTAGCGGGTACGCAGTATTTT. This gives the protein CAISLAGTQYF.

The rearrangement joins TRBV18 to TRBJ2-5, with D possibly being TRBD2 (5 bases). The V end lost 4 bases, the J end lost 5 bases, and 11 bases lay between the germline ends. The germline CDR1 and CDR2 sequences are KGHSH and LQKENI. The CDR3 totals 13 residues. This CDR3 reads CASSHSSGETQYF. The CDR3 coding sequence is TGTGCCAGCTCACATTCATCGGGGGAGACCCAGTACTTC.

This clonotype was detected ten times or more. This chain connects TRBV10-3 to TRBJ1-2, with TRBD1 identical over 9 bases. Per germline, CDR1 ENHRY and CDR2 SYGVKD. J was trimmed by 4 bases and V by 7 bases; bases with no gene match: 4. The CDR3 runs to 13 residues. The CDR3 loop is CAITGQGFYGYTF. As DNA, the CDR3 is TGTGCCATCACCGGACAGGGGTTCTATGGCTACACCTTC.

The gene calls are TRBV28 and TRBJ2-7; TRBD1 is a possible D gene (5 bases). Trimming cost V 5 bases and J 1 base, with 15 bases left between them. Germline-derived CDR1 and CDR2 are MDHEN and SYDVKM. The CDR3 covers 15 residues. The CDR3 sequence: CASSPSSRESYEQYF. CDR3 DNA sequence: TGTGCCAGCAGTCCCTCATCCAGGGAATCCTACGAGCAGTACTTC. The variable domain in full, completed from reference TRBV28 and TRBJ2-7, reads DVKVTQSSRYLVKRTGEKVFLECVQDMDHENMFWYRQDPGLGLRLIYFSYDVKMKEKGDIPEGYSVSREKKERFSLILESASTNQTSMYLCASSPSSRESYEQYFGPGTRLTVT.

There are many counts of this clonotype. The DNA of the CDR3 is TGTGCCATCAGTCCGATCAATCTCAACACTGAAGCTTTCTTT. This gives the protein CAISPINLNTEAFF. This chain connects TRBV10-3 to TRBJ1-1, with D unclear. From germline, CDR1 is ENHRY and CDR2 SYGVKD. V was shortened by 5 bases and J by 2 bases, with 12 bases between the two germline ends. The CDR3 is made up of 14 amino acids.

This clonotype was counted ten times or more. J is TRBJ1-2 and V is TRBV28; D is undetermined. V dropped 4 bases and J dropped 5 bases, with 17 bases sitting between them. CDR3 length: 15 residues. Germline V gives CDR1 MDHEN, CDR2 SYDVKM. CDR3 residues: CASSSTESSGYGYTF. The CDR3 region has the DNA TGTGCCAGCAGTTCTACAGAGTCCTCGGGGTATGGCTACACCTTC.

In its sample, this clonotype was seen many times. The rearrangement joins TRBV6-1 to TRBJ1-2; TRBD1 matches at 11 bases. The CDR3 has 17 amino acids. The V and J ends lost 6 bases and 6 bases, in that order; junction bases with no gene match: 15. CDR1 MNHNS and CDR2 SASEGT come from the germline V gene. For the CDR3, the DNA is TGTGCCAGCAGCCAAGGAAACCTTCCGGGACAGGGGGATGGCTACACCTTC. Its translation is CASSQGNLPGQGDGYTF.

This clonotype was detected many times. The rearrangement joins TRBV7-3 to TRBJ2-3, with a tentative D call TRBD2 (7 bases). The ends were cut back, 5 bases at V and 6 bases at J, with 18 bases in the middle. The germline CDR1 and CDR2 sequences are SGHTA and FQGTGA. This CDR3 spans 15 amino acids. CDR3 bases: TGTGCCAGCAGCGCGGGGGCGAGGGTCGGCGATACGCAGTATTTT. Translating it yields CASSAGARVGDTQYF. Drawing the rest from reference TRBV7-3 and TRBJ2-3, the complete variable domain is GAGVSQTPSNKVTEKGKYVELRCDPISGHTALYWYRQSLGQGPEFLIYFQGTGAADDSGLPNDRFFAVRPEGSVSTLKIQRTERGDSAVYLCASSAGARVGDTQYFGPGTRLTVL.

This clonotype showed up many times. The chain links TRBV10-2 to TRBJ1-3; D unclear. The germline gives CDR1 WSHSY, CDR2 SAAADI. The CDR3 is made up of 15 amino acids. V was cut by 7 bases and J by 0 bases, with 13 bases left in between. The CDR3 sequence: CASTIMSGSGNTIYF. The CDR3 bases are TGCGCCAGCACCATAATGTCCGGCTCTGGAAACACCATATATTTT.

This clonotype has at least ten counts. The chain combines TRBV6-1 with TRBJ2-7; 7 positions agree with TRBD2. Losses at the gene ends were 9 bases for V and 1 base for J; bases not matched to a gene: 12. CDR1 is MNHNS and CDR2 is SASEGT in the germline V gene. The CDR3 is made up of 15 amino acids. CDR3 DNA sequence: TGTGCCAGTTTTCCTGGTGGGACTACTTCCTACGAGCAGTACTTC. Its protein product is CASFPGGTTSYEQYF.

This clonotype came up many times. The chain has TRBV7-9 and TRBJ2-5, with D tentatively TRBD1 (6 bases). The ends were cut back, 4 bases at V and 3 bases at J, with 12 bases in the middle. Germline V gene data show CDR1 as SEHNR and CDR2 as FQNEAQ (reference sequence). This CDR3 has 14 amino acids. The CDR3 DNA follows: TGTGCCAGCAGCTCCTACGAGGGGGAAGAGACCCAGTACTTC. It encodes CASSSYEGEETQYF.

This clonotype was seen many times. The J gene is TRBJ1-2, the V gene TRBV5-1, with 7 bases lining up with TRBD1. This CDR3 spans 14 amino acids. CDR1 is SGHRS, CDR2 YFSETQ, per germline. Trimming removed 1 base from V and 3 bases from J; junction bases left unmatched: 3. CDR3 in DNA: TGCGCCAGCAGCTTGTTAGGGACAGACTATGGCTACACCTTC. Protein: CASSLLGTDYGYTF.

This clonotype was detected ten times or more. This chain connects TRBV18 to TRBJ1-5; D not certain. V was shortened by 3 bases and J by 1 base, with 7 bases between the two germline ends. The CDR3 extends over 14 amino acids. The germline CDR1 and CDR2 sequences are KGHSH and LQKENI. This CDR3 is CASSPEQSNQPQHF. The CDR3 bases are TGTGCCAGCTCACCGGAACAGAGCAATCAGCCCCAGCATTTT.

This clonotype has at least ten counts. The chain links TRBV2 to TRBJ2-1; 7 bases align to TRBD1. Germline-derived CDR1 and CDR2 are SNHLY and FYNNEI. V was clipped by 7 bases and J by 8 bases; unmatched bases: 11. This CDR3 region has 14 residues. The CDR3 bases are TGTGCCAGCACCTGGTGGGAAGGGGGCGATGAGCAGTTCTTC. Translation gives CASTWWEGGDEQFF.

In this sample, this clonotype turned up many times. The V call is TRBV2, the J call TRBJ2-1, with D perhaps matching TRBD1 (6 bases). The V gene's germline CDR1 is SNHLY and CDR2 FYNNEI. This CDR3 is 15 amino acids long. V lost 10 bases, J lost 3 bases, and 19 bases lay in between. The CDR3 nucleotides are TGTGCCACCTCTCCGGGACAACGAGTCTACAATGAGCAGTTCTTC. Translating gives CATSPGQRVYNEQFF.

This clonotype was seen at least ten times. The chain employs TRBV30 and TRBJ1-1; D is unclear. Per germline, CDR1 GTSNPN and CDR2 SVGIG (reference sequence). The V end lost 2 bases, the J end lost 4 bases, and 11 bases lay between the germline ends. The CDR3 extends over 13 amino acids. Written as DNA, the CDR3 is TGTGCCTGGAGTTCTTCGGTGAGCACTGAAGCTTTCTTT. Encoded protein: CAWSSSVSTEAFF.

This clonotype was counted many times. This sequence joins TRBV11-2 and TRBJ2-5; 7 bases agree with TRBD2. The J segment lost 0 bases and the V segment lost 3 bases, leaving 10 bases of the junction unmatched. The CDR3 spans 17 residues. CDR1 is SGHAT, CDR2 FQNNGV, per germline. CDR3 sequence (DNA): TGTGCCAGCAGCTTGTTTGGGGCGGGAGTTTACCAAGAGACCCAGTACTTC. Encoded protein: CASSLFGAGVYQETQYF.

This clonotype was seen repeatedly, ten times or more. The chain joins TRBV6-1 to TRBJ2-2, with D possibly matching TRBD2 (5 bases). The CDR3 runs 15 residues. Germline loops: CDR1 MNHNS, CDR2 SASEGT. Trimming shortened V by 3 bases and J by 1 base, and 9 bases separated the two germline ends. This CDR3 is CASSDPSGNTGELFF. CDR3 coding DNA: TGTGCCAGCAGTGACCCGAGCGGGAACACCGGGGAGCTGTTTTTT.

This clonotype was seen at least ten times. The chain has TRBV3-1 and TRBJ2-7, with 7 nucleotides matching TRBD2. With V trimmed by 4 bases and J by 4 bases, 4 bases remained unmatched. CDR1 is LGHDT, CDR2 YNNKEL, per germline (reference sequence). The CDR3 loop spans 13 amino acids. The DNA of the CDR3 is TGTGCCAGCAGCCCACCGGGACTATACGAGCAGTACTTC. Residues: CASSPPGLYEQYF.

This clonotype was seen ten or more times. This chain links TRBV20-1 with TRBJ2-3, with 7 nucleotides matching TRBD2. The CDR3 consists of 14 residues. Germline CDR1 reads DFQATT; CDR2 reads SNEGSKA (reference sequence). Trimming removed 7 bases from V and 0 bases from J; junction bases left unmatched: 7. DNA for the CDR3: TGCAGTGTCTACAGGCGGGGGAGCACAGATACGCAGTATTTT. Translated: CSVYRRGSTDTQYF.

This clonotype was counted many times. CDR3 DNA sequence: TGTGCCACCAGTGCGTGGGATAGCAATCAGCCCCAGCATTTT. This encodes CATSAWDSNQPQHF. V and J are TRBV24-1 and TRBJ1-5; D is unresolved. Germline lookup yields CDR1 KGHDR and CDR2 SFDVKD. CDR3 length equals 14 residues. Trimming took 5 bases from V and 0 from J, leaving 7 bases between them.